Below are 22 T cell receptor beta chains sequenced from a single sample in a study of cytomegalovirus exposure and HLA in healthy donors. PCR amplification relied on 60 Vbeta primers (plus 13 Jbeta primers). Some clones are missing from TCRdb's copy, which holds only in-frame ones; the method was immunoSEQ multiplex PCR. The sample contains fewer than 180,000 clones, 75% to 85% of which appear only once. Source material: PBMCs. The receptor set was obtained from a human donor in good health.

The chain is built from TRBV19 and TRBJ1-4, with D tentatively TRBD1 (6 bases). Trimming removed 4 bases at V and 8 bases at J, with 14 bases between. The CDR3 runs to 14 residues. CDR1 LNHDA and CDR2 SQIVND come from the germline V gene (reference sequence). This chain's CDR3 is CASSKTGFGEKLFF. The CDR3 region has the DNA TGTGCCAGTAGTAAAACAGGGTTTGGGGAAAAACTGTTTTTT.

The chain carries TRBV30 and TRBJ2-5, with D tentatively TRBD2 (7 bases). CDR3 length equals 13 residues. Trimming removed 0 bases at V and 13 bases at J, with 18 bases between. Germline V CDR1 and CDR2: GTSNPN, SVGIG (reference sequence). This chain's CDR3 is CAWSVGGAGQRYF. CDR3 DNA sequence: TGTGCCTGGAGTGTAGGGGGAGCGGGGCAAAGGTACTTC. The variable domain in full, completed from reference TRBV30 and TRBJ2-5, reads SQTIHQWPATLVQPVGSPLSLECTVEGTSNPNLYWYRQAAGRGLQLLFYSVGIGQISSEVPQNLSASRPQDRQFILSSKKLLLSDSGFYLCAWSVGGAGQRYFGPGTRLLVL.

The V call is TRBV4-2, the J call TRBJ1-6; D may be TRBD1 (6 bases). Between the trimmed V and J ends, which lost 0 bases and 8 bases, there was a span of 8 bases. This CDR3 is built from 14 residues. Germline values: CDR1 LGHNA, CDR2 YNFKEQ. CDR3 nucleotides: TGTGCCAGCAGCCAAGACCCAGGGGATTCACCCCTCCACTTT. Translated: CASSQDPGDSPLHF.

This chain joins TRBV28 and TRBJ2-5; D not certain. The germline V and J ends were trimmed by 2 bases and 2 bases, with 12 bases remaining between them. CDR3 length: 15 amino acids. Germline values: CDR1 MDHEN, CDR2 SYDVKM. The CDR3 sequence is CASSLTAGLQETQYF. The CDR3 nucleotides read TGTGCCAGCAGTTTAACGGCCGGGTTACAAGAGACCCAGTACTTC. Variable domain in full (rest from reference TRBV28 and TRBJ2-5): DVKVTQSSRYLVKRTGEKVFLECVQDMDHENMFWYRQDPGLGLRLIYFSYDVKMKEKGDIPEGYSVSREKKERFSLILESASTNQTSMYLCASSLTAGLQETQYFGPGTRLLVL.

This chain connects TRBV6-4 to TRBJ1-2; D is undetermined. CDR3 length equals 13 residues. CDR1 MRHNA and CDR2 SNTAGT come from the germline V gene. Trimming cost V 5 bases and J 4 bases, with 11 bases left between them. Here the CDR3 reads CASSHSRSYGYTF. As DNA, the CDR3 is TGTGCCAGCAGTCACAGCAGATCCTATGGCTACACCTTC.

This clone was counted once. The chain uses TRBV5-1 and TRBJ1-1; D gene ambiguous. The CDR3 loop spans 13 amino acids. The germline V and J ends were trimmed by 3 bases and 3 bases, with 9 bases remaining between them. Germline-derived CDR1 and CDR2 are SGHRS and YFSETQ. Here the CDR3 reads CASSSDIYTEAFF. The DNA for the CDR3 is TGCGCCAGCAGCTCCGACATCTACACTGAAGCTTTCTTT.

The chain links TRBV2 to TRBJ2-7; TRBD2 matches at 9 bases. From germline, CDR1 is SNHLY and CDR2 FYNNEI. Germline trimming cut 5 bases from V and 4 bases from J; bases unmatched to any gene: 9. This CDR3 region has 15 residues. The CDR3 nucleotides are TGTGCCAGCAGTCTGCGTAGCGGGAGAGAGTACGAGCAGTACTTC. Translation gives CASSLRSGREYEQYF. Supplemented by reference TRBV2 and TRBJ2-7, the full variable domain reads EPEVTQTPSHQVTQMGQEVILRCVPISNHLYFYWYRQILGQKVEFLVSFYNNEISEKSEIFDDQFSVERPDGSNFTLKIRSTKLEDSAMYFCASSLRSGREYEQYFGPGTRLTVT.

This chain uses TRBV2 with TRBJ1-4; 8 nucleotides agree with TRBD1. CDR1 is SNHLY and CDR2 is FYNNEI in the germline V gene. J lost 4 bases, V lost 6 bases, and 13 bases had no gene match. The CDR3 is 17 residues long. The CDR3 spells CASSAEPTTGDNEKLFF. Here the CDR3 DNA reads TGTGCCAGCAGCGCGGAGCCCACGACAGGGGATAATGAAAAACTGTTTTTT.

The rearrangement links TRBV18 to TRBJ2-1; D may be TRBD2 (7 bases). Germline V lookup: CDR1 KGHSH, CDR2 LQKENI. Trimming stripped 3 bases from V and 7 bases from J, with 13 bases between. This CDR3 is 14 amino acids long. The CDR3 reads CASSPPRGGNEQFF. The CDR3 DNA follows: TGTGCCAGCTCACCCCCGAGGGGGGGGAATGAGCAGTTCTTC. The full variable domain, completed using reference TRBV18 and TRBJ2-1, is NAGVMQNPRHLVRRRGQEARLRCSPMKGHSHVYWYRQLPEEGLKFMVYLQKENIIDESGMPKERFSAEFPKEGPSILRIQQVVRGDSAAYFCASSPPRGGNEQFFGPGTRLTVL.

This chain uses TRBV6-6 with TRBJ2-5; TRBD1 aligns across 8 bases. Germline V lookup: CDR1 MNHNY, CDR2 SVGAGI (reference sequence). The J segment lost 2 bases and the V segment lost 2 bases, leaving 4 bases of the junction unmatched. The CDR3 is made up of 15 amino acids. The CDR3 coding sequence is TGTGCCAGCAGTTACGGGACAGGAGCACAAGAGACCCAGTACTTC. Its translation is CASSYGTGAQETQYF.

The chain joins TRBV20-1 to TRBJ2-7; perhaps TRBD2 as D (5 bases). Trimming stripped 6 bases from V and 6 bases from J, with 9 bases between. CDR1 is DFQATT and CDR2 is SNEGSKA in the germline V gene (reference sequence). This CDR3 has 10 amino acids. The CDR3 loop is CSAGVPEQYF. The CDR3 region has the DNA TGCAGTGCCGGGGTCCCCGAGCAGTACTTC.

This clone showed up just once. This rearrangement joins TRBV2 to TRBJ2-4; D is possibly TRBD2 (5 bases). This CDR3 region has 13 residues. V lost 6 bases to trimming and J lost 9 bases, with 15 bases between them. Germline V lookup: CDR1 SNHLY, CDR2 FYNNEI. The CDR3 DNA follows: TGTGCCAGCAGCTGGTATCCCAGCGGCATTCAGTACTTC. This encodes CASSWYPSGIQYF.

The genes are TRBV9 and TRBJ1-2; D is undetermined. This CDR3 is 14 amino acids long. V was shortened by 7 bases and J by 6 bases, with 19 bases between the two germline ends. Germline assignment: CDR1 SGDLS and CDR2 YYNGEE. The CDR3 sequence: CASGATSEGNGYTF. CDR3 DNA sequence: TGTGCCAGCGGAGCCACCTCCGAGGGCAATGGCTACACCTTC.

This clone was counted only a few times. The rearrangement links TRBV13 to TRBJ2-5, with TRBD2 matching 14 bases. The J call may be incorrect, as the DNA end agrees better with TRBJ2-7. CDR1 and CDR2 from the germline V gene are PRHDT and FYEKMQ (reference sequence). The CDR3 contains 18 residues. The CDR3 region is CASSLGGLAGVLGHEQYF. The CDR3 bases are TGTGCCAGCAGCTTAGGGGGACTAGCGGGAGTTTTAGGGCACGAGCAGTACTTC.

The chain combines TRBV14 with TRBJ1-2; perhaps TRBD1 as D (6 bases). This CDR3 comprises 14 residues. In germline, CDR1 is SGHDN, CDR2 FVKESK. Trimming cost V 0 bases and J 3 bases, with 8 bases left between them. CDR3 sequence reads: CASSQEDSYYGYTF. CDR3 bases: TGTGCCAGCAGCCAAGAGGACAGCTACTATGGCTACACCTTC.

The rearrangement joins TRBV29-1 to TRBJ1-1; unclear D gene. This CDR3 contains 12 residues. Germline CDR1 reads SQVTM; CDR2 reads ANQGSEA. V was trimmed by 6 bases and J by 1 base, leaving 9 bases between them. The CDR3 nucleotides are TGCAGCGTGATAGAAGCGAACACTGAAGCTTTCTTT. It encodes CSVIEANTEAFF.

The CDR3 sequence is CSVDAGRSEQYF. CDR3 coding DNA: TGCAGCGTTGATGCCGGCAGGTCCGAGCAGTACTTC. The chain links TRBV29-1 to TRBJ2-7; D not resolved. Looked up from germline, CDR1 is SQVTM and CDR2 is ANQGSEA. Deletions cut 3 bases from V and 6 bases from J, with 12 bases between. The CDR3 consists of 12 residues.

The chain has TRBV28 and TRBJ2-7; no firm D call. CDR3 size: 12 residues. With 3 bases removed from V and 3 bases from J, the gap between germline ends came to 6 bases. Germline values: CDR1 MDHEN, CDR2 SYDVKM. Here the CDR3 DNA reads TGTGCCAGCAGTTTGTACAGCTACGAGCAGTACTTC. Protein product: CASSLYSYEQYF.

This chain connects TRBV30 to TRBJ1-6; 9 bases fit TRBD1. Losses at the gene ends were 2 bases for V and 6 bases for J; bases not matched to a gene: 5. The CDR3 is 15 amino acids. The germline V gene encodes CDR1 GTSNPN and CDR2 SVGIG (reference sequence). The CDR3 region is CAWSSPGQGNSPLHF. The CDR3 bases are TGTGCCTGGAGTTCACCGGGACAGGGTAATTCACCCCTCCACTTT.

The chain combines TRBV7-9 with TRBJ1-3, with 7 bases aligning to TRBD1. The V segment lost 0 bases and the J segment 4 bases; nucleotides outside the gene matches: 9. The germline gives CDR1 SEHNR, CDR2 FQNEAQ (reference sequence). The CDR3 runs 17 residues. The CDR3 DNA follows: TGTGCCAGCAGCTTAGCCCCGGGAAGGGGGCCAGGAAACACCATATATTTT. Its translation: CASSLAPGRGPGNTIYF.

The chain couples TRBV7-2 to TRBJ2-7; D is ambiguous. Germline V gene data show CDR1 as SGHTA and CDR2 as FQGNSA. The length of the CDR3 is 16 residues. Trimming left V 0 bases short and J 0 bases short, with 12 bases between. The CDR3 DNA reads TGTGCCAGCAGCTTAGCTCGAGAGGCCGGCTCCTACGAGCAGTACTTC. As protein: CASSLAREAGSYEQYF.

The V call is TRBV18, the J call TRBJ2-3; 8 bases align to TRBD2. Trimming removed 3 bases from V and 0 bases from J; junction bases left unmatched: 8. CDR3 length: 17 amino acids. Germline V gives CDR1 KGHSH, CDR2 LQKENI. The CDR3 DNA reads TGTGCCAGCTCACCTCGGACTAGCAGTGCTAGCACAGATACGCAGTATTTT. This codes for CASSPRTSSASTDTQYF.